This TCR beta chain was obtained from a study of blood T cell repertoires in COVID-19. Overall study context: Acute-phase and convalescent COVID-19 samples originated in the United States, Italy and Spain. Sources were T cells, B-cell-depleted T cells, or PBMCs; the material itself was cDNA or gDNA.

Original methodology: Amplification from reference gene primers served as the basis for estimated nucleated cell counts. Produced via immunoSEQ multiplex PCR; TCRdb's table is partial and in-frame only. D and trimming were read from the DNA, whereas the V and J calls and clone size are those reported in that table. The table records approximately 140,000 clones, roughly 90% of them present only once. The table lists this clone with a count of one. Germline V lookup: CDR1 LGHDT, CDR2 YNNKEL (reference sequence). With V trimmed by 4 bases and J by 6 bases, 7 bases remained unmatched. The CDR3 consists of 14 residues.

J is TRBJ1-2 and V is TRBV3-1 (or the pseudogene TRBV3-2), with TRBD1 matching 8 bases. This sequence was found in a man aged 45-60 years with active or convalescent COVID-19. Sequencing was done on a sample of peripheral blood. Here the CDR3 reads CASSRGRGLDGYTF. CDR3 nucleotide sequence: TGTGCCAGCAGCCGGGGCAGGGGGCTGGATGGCTACACCTTC.